The subject of this entry is one T cell receptor (beta chain). As yet, its antigen is unknown. MiXCR was run by TCRdb on the RT-PCR reads, yielding one entry per CDR3 protein. The repertoire holds roughly 500,000 distinct CDR3 sequences, more than 15% seen once, with less than 4% in the top ten. This record belongs to a study of response to subunit inactivated influenza vaccine. Study-level points and caveats: New T cells are recruited in small numbers by each seasonal influenza vaccination, according to the authors' suggestion.

This CDR3 has 15 residues. Germline V lookup: CDR1 DFQATT, CDR2 SNEGSKA (reference sequence). V lost 6 bases to trimming and J lost 0 bases; unmatched junction nucleotides: 8. The chain couples TRBV20-1 to TRBJ2-3; 8 nucleotides agree with TRBD2. Specimen: CD4+ T cells sorted from PBMCs, collected less than 30 months after vaccination. The sequence was collected from a man aged 50-75 years who received an inactivated influenza vaccine. The CDR3 region has the DNA TGCAGTGCCACAAAGCGGGAGTTTAGCACAGATACGCAGTATTTT. It encodes CSATKREFSTDTQYF.